The entry below describes one T cell receptor beta chain. The antigen it recognizes is unknown. No much larger clone is present one base from it, and per-base qualities are unavailable. This specimen's time point label, per the study, means: cells obtained before transplantation from donor or recipient. CD3+CD4+ and CD3+CD8+ populations were FACS-sorted from unstimulated pre-transplant donor and recipient cells taken from spleen or lymph nodes. This specimen belongs to a study of graft-versus-host responses after intestinal transplantation (dated by TCRdb to the early 2020s). Turning to the overall study: Recipients received multivisceral, liver-intestinal, or isolated intestinal transplants. All recipients received anti-thymocyte globulin induction followed by maintenance tacrolimus and steroids for 3 to 4 years. Graft-versus-host and host-versus-graft alloreactive T cell clones were tracked in the graft, circulation and bone marrow after intestinal transplantation using bulk TCR-beta CDR3 sequencing. To identify alloreactive clones, pre-transplant mixed lymphocyte reaction products were sequenced and compared with unstimulated pre-transplant donor and recipient T cells. The cohort enrolled 24 intestinal transplant recipients, one of whom was a retransplant, and a few patients without pretransplant specimens were excluded. Donor T cell macrochimerism was defined as a peak of at least 4% donor T cells among recipient peripheral blood mononuclear cells. Rather than being sequenced by the commercial service, samples from a few later patients were sequenced in-house on an Illumina MiSeq and processed with MiXCR.

What the work shows at the level of the full study, not this receptor alone: Early after transplant, peak levels of circulating GvH clones were found to be associated with declines in HvG clones. The conclusions were limited by the relatively low number and heterogeneity of the intestinal transplant patients. GvH clones were detected in recipient bone marrow, and some of these GvH clones were observed earlier in ileal mucosa or blood, consistent with an intestinal mucosal origin. In patients with donor T cell macrochimerism, the allografts had high GvH to HvG T cell clonal ratios.

For CDR1 and CDR2, the germline V gene lists SGHDT and YYEEEE. V sheds 0 bases and J sheds 6 bases, leaving 8 bases between their ends. Taken from cysteine to phenylalanine, the CDR3 has 13 residues. Just CDR3 DNA is preserved here, 39 bases in frame from base 1. The method was the immunoSEQ multiplex PCR assay. In most patients, genomic DNA was isolated using the Qiagen DNeasy Blood and Tissue Kit and sent frozen to Adaptive Biotechnologies for TCR sequencing. High-throughput TCR-beta CDR3 sequencing of genomic DNA from most patients was performed by Adaptive Biotechnologies. The original methods were these. Adaptive's ImmunoSEQ software supplied the TCR sequencing data for approximately 18 patients, while MiXCR and VDJtools were used to process a few other patients. To correct CD4 versus CD8 sorting errors, any sequence found in both subsets at a frequency ratio below 5:1 was removed. Because the origin of CDR3 nucleotide sequences shared between donor and recipient could not be assigned, those sequences were removed. To be classed as alloreactive, a clone needed at least 2-fold expansion over unstimulated cells and a minimum CFSE-low frequency of 0.002% (template counts) or 0.001% (read counts). Clones detected in sequenced pre-transplant spleen, lymph node, or MLR CFSE-low populations of the donor or recipient were defined as mappable. The cumulative frequency of alloreactive clones was calculated as a percentage of all sequences, weighted by copy number. TCRdb's version of the immuneACCESS table is confined to in-frame rearrangements and falls short of the full clone set. An unresolved V gene accounts for under half of the shortfall where checked; the remainder is of unknown origin. The DNA gave D and trimming, while V, J and clone size come from that table. This sample gives roughly 97,000 clones in total; about 90% of them show up just once. The ten largest clones take up approximately 0.88% of the sample.

The chain couples TRBV5-6 to TRBJ2-3, with the D gene not confidently named. Source: unstimulated CD4+ T cells sorted from spleen or lymph node cells, taken before intestinal transplant. The TCR sequence derives from a human donor who received an intestinal transplant. The sequence in DNA is TGTGCCAGCAGCTTGGGGCGCAGGGATACGCAGTATTTT. It is translated as CASSLGRRDTQYF.